The T cell receptor beta chain under discussion was sequenced for a study of blood T cells in healthy people across ages. From germline, CDR1 is SGHTA and CDR2 FQGNSA. V was shortened by 1 base and J by 2 bases, with 14 bases between the two germline ends. The CDR3 has 16 amino acids. Through a sample-barcoded 5' primer and a J-beta primer mix, a second PCR was run for about 7 to 12 cycles. TCRdb fed the 5' RACE reads into MiXCR, producing one record per CDR3 protein. The table includes 600,000 to 850,000 distinct CDR3 sequences, roughly 25% detected once. These same records also appear under a second study, on T cells of mothers and their children.

The chain joins TRBV7-2 to TRBJ1-2; a possible D gene is TRBD1 (6 bases). This clonotype was obtained from a boy between 5 and 17 years old in good health. Sequences were obtained from blood. The CDR3 spells CASSLGGQSLNYGYTF. CDR3 nucleotides: TGTGCCAGCAGCTTAGGAGGACAGAGCCTGAACTATGGCTACACCTTC.